This T cell receptor beta chain comes out of a study of T cells in narcolepsy. Assay: immunoSEQ multiplex PCR; the TCRdb copy retains only in-frame clones and omits some. There are 35,000 or so clones in the sample; around 85% occur only once, and 1.5% to 2% lies in the top ten. The V and J ends lost 4 bases and 1 base, in that order; junction bases with no gene match: 10. In germline, CDR1 is SNHLY, CDR2 FYNNEI. The CDR3 is made up of 17 amino acids. The TCR originated in a human donor with narcolepsy. The chain combines TRBV2 with TRBJ2-5, with 9 positions matching TRBD1. Sequencing was performed on CD45RA- memory CD4+ T cells from PBMCs. The CDR3 spells CASSVGQGLLGQETQYF. CDR3 DNA: TGTGCCAGCAGTGTTGGACAGGGGCTCCTCGGCCAAGAGACCCAGTACTTC. The variable domain in full, with the rest retrieved from reference TRBV2 and TRBJ2-5, is EPEVTQTPSHQVTQMGQEVILRCVPISNHLYFYWYRQILGQKVEFLVSFYNNEISEKSEIFDDQFSVERPDGSNFTLKIRSTKLEDSAMYFCASSVGQGLLGQETQYFGPGTRLLVL.